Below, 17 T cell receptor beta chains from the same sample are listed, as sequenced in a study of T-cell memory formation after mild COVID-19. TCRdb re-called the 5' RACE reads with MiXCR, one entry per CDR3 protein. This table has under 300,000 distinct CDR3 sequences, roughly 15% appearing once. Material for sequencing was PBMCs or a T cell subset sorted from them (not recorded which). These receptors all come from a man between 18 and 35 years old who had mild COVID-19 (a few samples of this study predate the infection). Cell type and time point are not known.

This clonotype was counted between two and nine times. In DNA, the CDR3 is TGCGCCAGCAGGGAGGGCCGAAGCACAGATACGCAGTATTTT. Protein: CASREGRSTDTQYF. The chain uses TRBV5-1 and TRBJ2-3; D is possibly TRBD2 (6 bases). V shed 5 bases and J shed 0 bases, with 10 bases lying between them. Germline V CDR1 and CDR2: SGHRS, YFSETQ. The CDR3 has 14 residues. The complete variable domain, with remaining parts taken from reference TRBV5-1 and TRBJ2-3, reads KAGVTQTPRYLIKTRGQQVTLSCSPISGHRSVSWYQQTPGQGLQFLFEYFSETQRNKGNFPGRFSGRQFSNSRSEMNVSTLELGDSALYLCASREGRSTDTQYFGPGTRLTVL.

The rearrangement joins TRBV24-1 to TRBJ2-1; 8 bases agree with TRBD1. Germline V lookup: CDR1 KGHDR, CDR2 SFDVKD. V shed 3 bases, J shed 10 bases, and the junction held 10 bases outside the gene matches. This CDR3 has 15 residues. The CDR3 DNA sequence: TGTGCCACCAGTGATCAAGGACAGGGTTCAGGAGAGCAGTTCTTC. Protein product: CATSDQGQGSGEQFF.

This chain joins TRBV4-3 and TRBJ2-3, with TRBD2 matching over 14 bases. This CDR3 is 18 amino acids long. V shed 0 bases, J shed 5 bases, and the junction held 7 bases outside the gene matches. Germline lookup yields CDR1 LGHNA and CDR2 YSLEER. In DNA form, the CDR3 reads TGCGCCAGCAGCCAAGATGAAATGACTAGCGGGAGGGTAGATACGCAGTATTTT. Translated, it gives CASSQDEMTSGRVDTQYF.

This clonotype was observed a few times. The CDR3 DNA is TGTGCCAGCCGGTACCTGGGGGTCCGACATAACACCGGGGAGCTGTTTTTT. The encoded protein is CASRYLGVRHNTGELFF. The V call is TRBV11-2, the J call TRBJ2-2, with D perhaps given as TRBD1 or TRBD2 (5 bases each). The ends were cut back, 8 bases at V and 2 bases at J, with 21 bases in the middle. The CDR3 is 17 amino acids. Germline values: CDR1 SGHAT, CDR2 FQNNGV.

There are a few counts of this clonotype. CDR3 amino acids: CASSQDSRTGELFF. The CDR3 bases are TGTGCCAGCAGCCAAGACAGCCGCACCGGGGAGCTGTTTTTT. The genes are TRBV4-2 and TRBJ2-2; D gene unclear. The germline V gene has CDR1 LGHNA and CDR2 YNFKEQ. The CDR3 length is 14 residues. V was pared by 0 bases and J by 4 bases, with 6 bases between.

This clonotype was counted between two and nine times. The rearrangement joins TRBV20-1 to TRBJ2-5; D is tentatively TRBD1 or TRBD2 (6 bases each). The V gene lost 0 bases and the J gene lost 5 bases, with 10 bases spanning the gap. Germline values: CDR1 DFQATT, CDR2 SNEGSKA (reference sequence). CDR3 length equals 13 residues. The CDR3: CSARDGGPETQYF. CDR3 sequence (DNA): TGCAGTGCTAGAGATGGGGGGCCGGAGACCCAGTACTTC.

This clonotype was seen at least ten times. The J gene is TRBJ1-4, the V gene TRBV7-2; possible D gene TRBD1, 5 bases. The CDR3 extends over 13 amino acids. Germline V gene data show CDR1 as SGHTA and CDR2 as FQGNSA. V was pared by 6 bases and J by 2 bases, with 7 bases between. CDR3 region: CASSWGTNEKLFF. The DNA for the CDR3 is TGTGCCAGCAGTTGGGGGACTAATGAAAAACTGTTTTTT. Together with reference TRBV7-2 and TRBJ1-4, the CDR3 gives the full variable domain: GAGVSQSPSNKVTEKGKDVELRCDPISGHTALYWYRQSLGQGLEFLIYFQGNSAPDKSGLPSDRFSAERTGGSVSTLTIQRTQQEDSAVYLCASSWGTNEKLFFGSGTQLSVL.

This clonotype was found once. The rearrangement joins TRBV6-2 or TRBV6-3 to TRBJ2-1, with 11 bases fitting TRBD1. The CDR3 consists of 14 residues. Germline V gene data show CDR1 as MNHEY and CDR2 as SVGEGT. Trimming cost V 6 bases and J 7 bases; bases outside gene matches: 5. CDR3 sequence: CASRMGTGGNEQFF. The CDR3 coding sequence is TGTGCCAGCAGGATGGGGACAGGGGGGAATGAGCAGTTCTTC.

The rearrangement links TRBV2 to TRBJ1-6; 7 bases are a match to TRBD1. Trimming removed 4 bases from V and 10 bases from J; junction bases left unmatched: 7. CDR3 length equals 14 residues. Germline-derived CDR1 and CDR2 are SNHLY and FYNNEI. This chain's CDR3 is CASSVKGASSPLHF. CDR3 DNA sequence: TGTGCCAGCAGTGTTAAGGGGGCGAGCTCACCCCTCCACTTT.

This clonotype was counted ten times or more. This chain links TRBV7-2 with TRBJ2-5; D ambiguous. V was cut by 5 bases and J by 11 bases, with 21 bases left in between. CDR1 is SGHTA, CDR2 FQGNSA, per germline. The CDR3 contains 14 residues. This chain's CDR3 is CASSPTASSSPQYF. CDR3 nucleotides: TGTGCCAGCAGCCCCACGGCATCATCGTCCCCTCAGTACTTC.

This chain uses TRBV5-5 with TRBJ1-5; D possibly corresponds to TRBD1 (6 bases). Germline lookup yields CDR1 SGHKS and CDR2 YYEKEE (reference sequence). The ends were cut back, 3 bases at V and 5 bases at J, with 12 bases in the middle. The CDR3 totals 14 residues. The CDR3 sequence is CASSSKGVDQPQHF. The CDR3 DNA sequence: TGTGCCAGCAGCTCAAAGGGGGTTGATCAGCCCCAGCATTTT.

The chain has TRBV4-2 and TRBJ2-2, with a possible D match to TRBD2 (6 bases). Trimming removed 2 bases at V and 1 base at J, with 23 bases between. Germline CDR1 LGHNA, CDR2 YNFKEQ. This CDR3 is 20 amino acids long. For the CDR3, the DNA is TGTGCCAGCAGCCAATCACACTGGGAGGACCCAACACAGAACACCGGGGAGCTGTTTTTT. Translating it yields CASSQSHWEDPTQNTGELFF.

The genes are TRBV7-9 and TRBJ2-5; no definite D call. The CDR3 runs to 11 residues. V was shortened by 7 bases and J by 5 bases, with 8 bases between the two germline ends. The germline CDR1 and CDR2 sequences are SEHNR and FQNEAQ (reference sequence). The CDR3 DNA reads TGTGCCAGCACCATCCAGGAGACCCAGTACTTC. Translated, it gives CASTIQETQYF.

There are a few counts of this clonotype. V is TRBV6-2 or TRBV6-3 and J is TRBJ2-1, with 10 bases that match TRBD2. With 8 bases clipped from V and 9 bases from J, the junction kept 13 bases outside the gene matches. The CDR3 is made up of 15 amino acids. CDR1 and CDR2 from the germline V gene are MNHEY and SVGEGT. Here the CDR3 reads CASANSGGPTIEQFF. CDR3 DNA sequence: TGTGCCAGCGCAAATAGCGGGGGGCCGACCATTGAGCAGTTCTTC.

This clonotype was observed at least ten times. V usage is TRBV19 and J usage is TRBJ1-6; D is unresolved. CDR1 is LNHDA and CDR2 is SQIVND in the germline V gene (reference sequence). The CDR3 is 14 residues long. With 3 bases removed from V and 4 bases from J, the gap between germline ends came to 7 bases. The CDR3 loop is CASSIRPYNSPLHF. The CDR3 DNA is TGTGCCAGTAGTATTCGCCCGTATAATTCACCCCTCCACTTT.

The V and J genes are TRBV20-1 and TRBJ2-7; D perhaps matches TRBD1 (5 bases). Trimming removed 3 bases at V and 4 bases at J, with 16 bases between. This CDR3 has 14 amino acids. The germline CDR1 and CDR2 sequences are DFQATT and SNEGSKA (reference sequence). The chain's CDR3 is CSASSGRGPYEQYF. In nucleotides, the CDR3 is TGCAGTGCTAGTTCAGGAAGGGGCCCTTACGAGCAGTACTTC.

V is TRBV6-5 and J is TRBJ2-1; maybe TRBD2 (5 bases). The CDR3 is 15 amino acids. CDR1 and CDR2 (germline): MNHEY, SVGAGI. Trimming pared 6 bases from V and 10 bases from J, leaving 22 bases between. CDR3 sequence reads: CASRRAAGNLVEQFF. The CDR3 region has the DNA TGTGCCAGCAGGAGAGCGGCGGGTAATTTAGTGGAGCAGTTCTTC.